This entry lists 16 T cell receptor beta chains sequenced from one sample in a study of T cell responses to AZD1222 COVID-19 vaccine (dated by TCRdb to the early 2020s). What the time point label conveys for this sample: about 28 days (+/-7) after the second vaccine dose. The library came from the immunoSEQ multiplex PCR assay. This immuneACCESS table, as held by TCRdb, lists in-frame sequences with V and J called but not all clones. Of the missing ones, under half trace to an unresolved V gene in checked studies; the others have no known cause. Across this sample there are around 80,000 clones, with roughly 90% seen only once. Of the sample, 4% to 5.5% falls within the top ten clones. The material was peripheral blood, obtained 28 days after the second AZD1222 dose. The receptors here all came from an adult who received the AZD1222 COVID-19 vaccine.

Regarding this clone: A junction boundary mismatches the germline segment, possibly from a read error. The chain recombines TRBV6-1 with TRBJ2-5, with TRBD2 matching over 13 bases. Germline CDR1 and CDR2: MNHNS and SASEGT. The CDR3 contains 16 residues. CDR3 sequence reads: CASREEGLAGRETQYF. The DNA of the CDR3 is TGTGCCAGCAGAGAAGAGGGACTAGCGGGGCGGGAGACCCAGTACTTC.

The chain carries TRBV5-1 and TRBJ2-7, with TRBD1 as a possible D gene (5 bases). The germline CDR1 and CDR2 sequences are SGHRS and YFSETQ. Between the trimmed V and J ends, which lost 0 bases and 2 bases, there was a span of 12 bases. The CDR3 is 15 amino acids. CDR3 DNA sequence: TGCGCCAGCAGCTTGGTAGCAGGGCCCACCTACGAGCAGTACTTC. Encoded protein: CASSLVAGPTYEQYF.

The chain is built from TRBV27 and TRBJ2-3; 8 bases agree with TRBD2. There are 17 residues in the CDR3. Germline CDR1 MNHEY, CDR2 SMNVEV (reference sequence). Trimming took 5 bases from V and 8 from J; bases not matched to a gene: 18. CDR3 in DNA: TGTGCCAGCAGTCGCCGTTTTAGCGGGAATGGGGTCGGTACGCAGTATTTT. This sequence encodes CASSRRFSGNGVGTQYF.

CDR3 coding DNA: TGTGCCAGCAGCTTCGGACAGAACACTGAAGCTTTCTTT. It encodes CASSFGQNTEAFF. The chain combines TRBV11-2 with TRBJ1-1; D is perhaps TRBD1 (5 bases). The CDR3 is made up of 13 amino acids. Germline CDR1 and CDR2: SGHAT and FQNNGV. The V gene lost 3 bases and the J gene lost 1 base, with 6 bases spanning the gap.

The chain carries TRBV11-2 and TRBJ2-5; D perhaps matches TRBD2 (5 bases). CDR3 length: 14 residues. The V end was cut by 0 bases, the J end by 5 bases, with 10 bases between. The germline V gene encodes CDR1 SGHAT and CDR2 FQNNGV. This CDR3 is CASSLEGGWETQYF. CDR3 sequence (DNA): TGTGCCAGCAGCTTAGAGGGCGGGTGGGAGACCCAGTACTTC.

Details on this clone: Different DNA sequences within this sample yield the same CDR3. The chain has TRBV5-5 and TRBJ1-1; possible D gene TRBD1, 6 bases. V was trimmed by 1 base and J by 1 base, leaving 14 bases between them. CDR3 length: 16 amino acids. CDR1 and CDR2 (germline): SGHKS, YYEKEE (reference sequence). The CDR3 coding sequence is TGTGCCAGCAGCTTGAGGGGGGCCGGGGGGAACACTGAAGCTTTCTTT. This encodes CASSLRGAGGNTEAFF. The variable domain in full, completed from reference TRBV5-5 and TRBJ1-1, reads DAGVTQSPTHLIKTRGQQVTLRCSPISGHKSVSWYQQVLGQGPQFIFQYYEKEERGRGNFPDRFSARQFPNYSSELNVNALLLGDSALYLCASSLRGAGGNTEAFFGQGTRLTVV.

The rearrangement links TRBV4-3 to TRBJ2-2, with D unclear. CDR3 size: 19 residues. Looked up from germline, CDR1 is LGHNA and CDR2 is YSLEER. V lost 0 bases to trimming and J lost 1 base, with 18 bases between them. CDR3 DNA sequence: TGCGCCAGCAGCCAAGATTTGGTGGGTGCGGCTTTGAACACCGGGGAGCTGTTTTTT. Protein sequence: CASSQDLVGAALNTGELFF.

The chain couples TRBV3-1 (or the pseudogene TRBV3-2) to TRBJ2-2; the D call may be TRBD1 or TRBD2 (5 bases each). Deletions cut 3 bases from V and 0 bases from J, with 11 bases between. This CDR3 region has 16 residues. Germline V CDR1 and CDR2: LGHDT, YNNKEL (reference sequence). CDR3 bases: TGTGCCAGCAGCCACGGACACGGGGCGAACACCGGGGAGCTGTTTTTT. Translated, it gives CASSHGHGANTGELFF.

The rearrangement links TRBV19 to TRBJ2-3, with a possible D match to TRBD1 (6 bases). V was pared by 3 bases and J by 2 bases, with 12 bases between. The germline V gene encodes CDR1 LNHDA and CDR2 SQIVND (reference sequence). The CDR3 covers 15 residues. CDR3 nucleotide sequence: TGTGCCAGTAGTATTCGCCAGGGGTACACAGATACGCAGTATTTT. As protein: CASSIRQGYTDTQYF.

This clone was recorded once. The chain couples TRBV24-1 to TRBJ1-2, with TRBD1 identical over 11 bases. The junction had 9 bases not matched to a gene; V was cut back by 4 bases and J by 6 bases. Per germline, CDR1 KGHDR and CDR2 SFDVKD. The CDR3 length is 16 residues. In nucleotides, the CDR3 is TGTGCCACCAGTGACTACCCGGGACAGGGGGAGGATGGCTACACCTTC. This codes for CATSDYPGQGEDGYTF.

This clone was observed a single time. V gene TRBV27 combines with J gene TRBJ1-4, with 9 bases that match TRBD1. The J segment lost 4 bases and the V segment lost 2 bases, leaving 11 bases of the junction unmatched. Germline CDR1 reads MNHEY; CDR2 reads SMNVEV (reference sequence). This CDR3 is 18 amino acids long. CDR3 loop: CASSLGVGQGYGNEKLFF. CDR3 sequence (DNA): TGTGCCAGCAGTTTAGGGGTGGGACAGGGATATGGTAATGAAAAACTGTTTTTT.

V gene TRBV18 combines with J gene TRBJ2-7, with 15 bases matching TRBD2. V lost 4 bases and J lost 7; bases outside the gene matches: 26. The length of the CDR3 is 22 residues. Germline V CDR1 and CDR2: KGHSH, LQKENI. CDR3 nucleotide sequence: TGTGCCAGCTCACGGATCCAGGGGCCCTCGATTCGGACTAGCGGGAGGGCCTGGGAGCAGTACTTC. The encoded protein is CASSRIQGPSIRTSGRAWEQYF.

The chain is built from TRBV12-5 and TRBJ1-1, with 8 bases aligning to TRBD1. After removal of 1 base from V and 11 bases from J, the junction contained 6 bases not matched to a gene. Germline V CDR1 and CDR2: LGHNT, FRNRAP. The CDR3 is made up of 13 amino acids. CDR3 nucleotides: TGTGCTAGTGGTTTGGGACAGGGGTCGGAGGCTTTCTTT. Translation: CASGLGQGSEAFF.

The chain carries TRBV3-1 (or the pseudogene TRBV3-2) and TRBJ2-5; TRBD2 matches 7 bases. Germline V CDR1 and CDR2: LGHDT, YNNKEL (reference sequence). The J segment lost 0 bases and the V segment lost 2 bases, leaving 9 bases of the junction unmatched. CDR3 length equals 17 residues. CDR3 sequence (DNA): TGTGCCAGCAGCCAATCGGAGGCGGGGGAGTACCAAGAGACCCAGTACTTC. Amino acid sequence: CASSQSEAGEYQETQYF.

The chain carries TRBV7-2 and TRBJ2-7; TRBD2 agrees at 7 bases. Trimming cost V 4 bases and J 6 bases; bases outside gene matches: 6. CDR3 length: 13 amino acids. CDR1 is SGHTA, CDR2 FQGNSA, per germline. The CDR3 DNA sequence: TGTGCCAGCAGCTCAGGACTAGTTGCCGAGCAGTACTTC. Its protein product is CASSSGLVAEQYF.

This chain links TRBV5-1 with TRBJ2-2, with D possibly TRBD2 on 5 matching bases. CDR1 and CDR2 (germline): SGHRS, YFSETQ. Between the trimmed V and J ends, which lost 0 bases and 4 bases, there was a span of 10 bases. CDR3 size: 15 residues. The CDR3 DNA reads TGCGCCAGCAGCTTGGGTTGGGGAGCCACCGGGGAGCTGTTTTTT. This translates into CASSLGWGATGELFF.